The rows below give T cell receptor beta chains drawn from one sample of a study of control samples from healthy donors and cancer patients. Measured with immunoSEQ multiplex PCR; TCRdb has only the in-frame clones, and not every one. This sample has under 80,000 clones, with approximately 93% found just once. Sequencing was performed on PBMCs. Receptors originate from a woman aged 40 to 50 with lung cancer. Both conserved end residues are part of each CDR3. Each record gives: J gene, D gene, V gene, CDR3 protein, CDR3 DNA. The D gene is left open where the match is weak.

>TRBJ2-5|NA|TRBV7-2
CASSDIWGARETQYF
TGTGCCAGCAGCGATATTTGGGGGGCTCGAGAGACCCAGTACTTC
>TRBJ1-1|NA|TRBV4-1
CASSQDPGRLMNTEAFF
TGCGCCAGCAGCCAAGATCCAGGGAGATTGATGAACACTGAAGCTTTCTTT
>TRBJ2-2|NA|TRBV24-1
CATSDARGATGELFF
TGTGCCACCAGTGATGCGAGAGGCGCCACCGGGGAGCTGTTTTTT
>TRBJ1-3|NA|TRBV6-1
CASSEMSSGNTIYF
TGTGCCAGCAGTGAAATGAGCTCTGGAAACACCATATATTTT
>TRBJ1-2|NA|TRBV12-3/TRBV12-4
CASSRTDSYTF
TGTGCCAGCAGTCGCACGGACAGCTACACCTTC
>TRBJ1-2|NA|TRBV6-2/TRBV6-3
CASSTRDFYGYTF
TGTGCCAGCAGTACCCGGGACTTCTATGGCTACACCTTC
>TRBJ1-2|TRBD1|TRBV4-2
CASSQAVGDRGLVRPNYGYTF
TGTGCCAGCAGCCAAGCCGTTGGAGACAGGGGTTTAGTCCGGCCTAACTATGGCTACACCTTC
>TRBJ1-5|NA|TRBV7-2
CASSDLGPAPQHF
TGTGCCAGCAGCGACTTGGGCCCGGCTCCCCAGCATTTT
>TRBJ1-3|TRBD1|TRBV6-5
CASRLGTVTGNTIYF
TGTGCCAGCAGACTAGGGACAGTAACTGGAAACACCATATATTTT
>TRBJ1-2|TRBD1|TRBV25-1
CASSGVGTATNYGYTF
TGTGCCAGCAGTGGAGTAGGGACAGCGACAAACTATGGCTACACCTTC